The clone carrying this T cell receptor (beta chain) was detected once. One junction end does not reproduce the germline sequence, and a read error may be involved. The CDR3 is made up of 17 amino acids. Germline CDR1 MGHDK, CDR2 SYGVNS. The data were obtained in a study of Graves' ophthalmopathy and Graves' hyperthyroidism. Amplified TCR beta CDR3 regions were obtained using RNA transcripts as template. HTBI primers were employed in first-round RT-PCR, then a second-round multiplex PCR followed. Via MiXCR, TCRdb re-called the multiplex PCR reads, giving one row per CDR3 protein. The sample yields almost 750,000 distinct CDR3 sequences, around 40% seen once.

The source material was peripheral blood. This chain connects TRBV25-1 to TRBJ2-2; tentative D call: TRBD2 (6 bases). The receptor was isolated from an adult man with Graves' ophthalmopathy. The CDR3 nucleotides read TGCGCCAGCAGCCAAGCCCCGACTAGTTGGCGTACCGGGGAGCTGTTTTTT. This gives the protein CASSQAPTSWRTGELFF.